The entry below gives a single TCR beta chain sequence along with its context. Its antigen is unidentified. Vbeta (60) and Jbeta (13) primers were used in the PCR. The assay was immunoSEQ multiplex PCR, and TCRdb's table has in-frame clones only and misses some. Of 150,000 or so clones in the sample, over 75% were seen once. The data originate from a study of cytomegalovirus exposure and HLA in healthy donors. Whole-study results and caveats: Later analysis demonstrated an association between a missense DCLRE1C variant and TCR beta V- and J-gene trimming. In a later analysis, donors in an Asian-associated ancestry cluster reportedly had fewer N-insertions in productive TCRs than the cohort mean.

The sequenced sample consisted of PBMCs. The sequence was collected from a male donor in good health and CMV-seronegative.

CDR3 loop: CSVKSSGANVLTF. The CDR3 nucleotides are TGCAGCGTCAAGAGCTCTGGGGCCAACGTCCTGACTTTC. The V gene is TRBV29-1, the J gene TRBJ2-6, with D hard to call. From germline, CDR1 is SQVTM and CDR2 ANQGSEA. V shed 6 bases and J shed 0 bases, with 6 bases lying between them. The CDR3 runs 13 residues.